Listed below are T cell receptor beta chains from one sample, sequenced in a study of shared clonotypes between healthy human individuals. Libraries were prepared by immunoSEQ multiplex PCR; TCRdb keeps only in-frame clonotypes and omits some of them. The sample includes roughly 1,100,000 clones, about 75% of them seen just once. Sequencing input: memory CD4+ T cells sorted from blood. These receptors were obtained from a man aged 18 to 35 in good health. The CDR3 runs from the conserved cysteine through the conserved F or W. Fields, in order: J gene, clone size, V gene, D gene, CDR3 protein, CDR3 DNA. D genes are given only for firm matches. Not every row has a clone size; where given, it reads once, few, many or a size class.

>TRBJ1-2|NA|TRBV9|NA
CASSVSFGYTF
TGTGCCAGCAGCGTAAGCTTCGGCTACACCTTC
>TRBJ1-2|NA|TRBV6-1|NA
CASSTVNYGYTF
TGTGCCAGCAGTACAGTGAACTATGGCTACACCTTC
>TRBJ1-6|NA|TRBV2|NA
CASSLEAYSPLHF
TGTGCCAGCAGCCTCGAGGCCTATTCACCCCTCCACTTT
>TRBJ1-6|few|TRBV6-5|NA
CASSYHPAYNSPLHF
TGTGCCAGCAGTTATCACCCAGCCTATAATTCACCCCTCCACTTT
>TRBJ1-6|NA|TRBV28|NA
CASSPPSGAWGSPLHF
TGTGCCAGCAGTCCCCCGTCAGGGGCCTGGGGGTCACCCCTCCACTTT
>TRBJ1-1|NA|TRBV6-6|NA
CASSYLNTEAFF
TGTGCCAGCAGTTATTTGAACACTGAAGCTTTCTTT
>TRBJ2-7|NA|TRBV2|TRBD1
CASSVQGSGNEQYF
TGTGCCAGCAGTGTACAGGGGAGCGGTAACGAGCAGTACTTC
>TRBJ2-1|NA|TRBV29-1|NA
CSVGASDLEQFF
TGCAGCGTGGGCGCTAGCGACCTCGAGCAGTTCTTC
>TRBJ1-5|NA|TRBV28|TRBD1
CASSLWGTGDNQPQHF
TGTGCCAGCAGTTTGTGGGGGACAGGGGACAATCAGCCCCAGCATTTT
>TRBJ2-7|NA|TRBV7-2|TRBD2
CASSLATSGSNEQYF
TGTGCCAGCAGCTTAGCGACTAGCGGGAGTAACGAGCAGTACTTC
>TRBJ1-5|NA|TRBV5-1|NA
CASSASGELNQPQHF
TGCGCCAGCAGCGCCTCCGGGGAGCTCAATCAGCCCCAGCATTTT
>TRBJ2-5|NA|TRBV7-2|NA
CASSPFGAEGRGETQYF
TGTGCCAGCAGCCCCTTCGGGGCGGAGGGCCGTGGGGAGACCCAGTACTTC
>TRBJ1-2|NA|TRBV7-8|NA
CASSRQPPNYGYTF
TGTGCCAGCAGTAGACAGCCTCCGAACTATGGCTACACCTTC
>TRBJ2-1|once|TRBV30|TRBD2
CAWSNGLAGEGEQFF
TGTGCCTGGAGTAACGGACTAGCGGGAGAAGGCGAGCAGTTCTTC
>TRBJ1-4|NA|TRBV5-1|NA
CASSLSTSEAEKLFF
TGCGCCAGCAGCTTGTCAACGTCAGAGGCGGAAAAACTGTTTTTT
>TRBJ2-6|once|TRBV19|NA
CASSIRSGMGSGANVLTF
TGTGCCAGTAGTATAAGGTCAGGGATGGGGTCTGGGGCCAACGTCCTGACTTTC
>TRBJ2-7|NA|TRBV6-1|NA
CASRRDGLYEQYF
TGTGCCAGCAGAAGGGACGGTCTCTACGAGCAGTACTTC
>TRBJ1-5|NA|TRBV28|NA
CASRLERTPVGQHF
TGTGCCAGCAGATTGGAGAGGACCCCGGTGGGCCAGCATTTT
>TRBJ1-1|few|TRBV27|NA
CASWGREAFF
TGTGCCAGCTGGGGTAGGGAAGCTTTCTTT
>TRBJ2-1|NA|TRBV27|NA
CASRGSWTYNEQFF
TGTGCCAGCAGGGGGAGTTGGACCTACAATGAGCAGTTCTTC
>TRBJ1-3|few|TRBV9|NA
CASSGNDGNTIYF
TGTGCCAGCAGCGGAAACGACGGAAACACCATATATTTT
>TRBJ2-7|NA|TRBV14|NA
CASSQEARVREQYF
TGTGCCAGCAGCCAAGAGGCGAGGGTTCGCGAGCAGTACTTC
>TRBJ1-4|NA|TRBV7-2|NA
CASSSGGRGRIEKLFF
TGTGCCAGCAGCTCGGGAGGTCGGGGGCGCATAGAAAAACTGTTTTTT
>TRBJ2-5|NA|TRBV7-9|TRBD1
CASSSTGGGETQYF
TGTGCCAGCAGCTCAACAGGGGGCGGAGAGACCCAGTACTTC
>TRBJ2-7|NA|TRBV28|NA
CASTNQGASSYEQYF
TGTGCCAGCACCAACCAAGGGGCGAGCTCCTACGAGCAGTACTTC
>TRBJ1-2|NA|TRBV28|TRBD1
CASKSDVRAGGRGYTF
TGTGCCAGCAAATCTGACGTACGGGCAGGGGGTCGCGGCTACACCTTC
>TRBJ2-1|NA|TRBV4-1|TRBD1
CASSQEGGTGYNEQFF
TGCGCCAGCAGCCAAGAAGGGGGGACAGGTTACAATGAGCAGTTCTTC
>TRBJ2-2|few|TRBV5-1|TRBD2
CASSLDGRGAAAGELFF
TGCGCCAGCAGCTTGGACGGGCGGGGGGCGGCCGCCGGGGAGCTGTTTTTT
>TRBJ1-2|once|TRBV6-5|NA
CASSLMEEYGYTF
TGTGCCAGCAGCTTGATGGAGGAGTATGGCTACACCTTC
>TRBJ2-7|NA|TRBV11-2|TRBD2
CASSKALAGLYEQYF
TGTGCCAGCAGCAAGGCCCTAGCGGGATTATACGAGCAGTACTTC
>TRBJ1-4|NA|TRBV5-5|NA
CASSFRWGLNEKLFF
TGTGCCAGCAGCTTCCGTTGGGGCCTTAATGAAAAACTGTTTTTT
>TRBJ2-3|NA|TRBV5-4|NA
CASSPRTTPTDTQYF
TGTGCCAGCAGCCCCCGGACTACTCCCACAGATACGCAGTATTTT
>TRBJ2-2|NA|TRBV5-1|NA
CASSLDGQGLGTGELFF
TGCGCCAGCAGCTTGGATGGTCAGGGTCTCGGCACCGGGGAGCTGTTTTTT
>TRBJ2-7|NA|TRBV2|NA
CASNRDTSYEQYF
TGTGCCAGCAACAGGGACACATCCTACGAGCAGTACTTC
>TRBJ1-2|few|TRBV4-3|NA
CASSQDYPGSGYTF
TGCGCCAGCAGCCAAGATTATCCGGGTTCTGGCTACACCTTC
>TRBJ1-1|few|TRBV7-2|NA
CASSLARENTEAFF
TGTGCCAGCAGCTTAGCCAGGGAGAACACTGAAGCTTTCTTT
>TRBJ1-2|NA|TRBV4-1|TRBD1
CASSQVVRTGGSFDGYTF
TGCGCCAGCAGCCAAGTCGTCCGTACAGGGGGCTCGTTCGATGGCTACACCTTC
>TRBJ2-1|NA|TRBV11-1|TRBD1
CASSIRQGDYNEQFF
TGTGCCAGCAGCATCAGACAGGGGGACTACAATGAGCAGTTCTTC
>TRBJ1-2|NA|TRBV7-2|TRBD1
CASSLRQGAYGYTF
TGTGCCAGCAGCTTAAGACAGGGGGCCTATGGCTACACCTTC
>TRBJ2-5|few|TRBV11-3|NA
CASSSGSGETQYF
TGTGCCAGCAGCTCGGGTAGCGGAGAGACCCAGTACTTC
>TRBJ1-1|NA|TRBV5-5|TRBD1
CASSSVTGVGNTEAFF
TGTGCCAGCAGTTCCGTTACAGGGGTTGGGAACACTGAAGCTTTCTTT
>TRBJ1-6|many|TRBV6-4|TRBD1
CASRDTGVNSPLHF
TGTGCCAGCAGGGATACAGGGGTCAATTCACCCCTCCACTTT
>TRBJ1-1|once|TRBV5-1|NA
CASSGDMNTEAFF
TGCGCCAGCAGCGGGGACATGAACACTGAAGCTTTCTTT
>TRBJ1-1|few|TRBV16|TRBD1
CASSPLGQGTEAFF
TGTGCCAGCAGCCCTCTTGGACAGGGCACTGAAGCTTTCTTT
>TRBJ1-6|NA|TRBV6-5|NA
CASSGPNSPLHF
TGTGCCAGCAGTGGTCCGAATTCACCCCTCCACTTT
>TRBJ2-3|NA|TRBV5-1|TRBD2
CASSLTSGTYTDTQYF
TGCGCCAGCAGCTTGACTAGCGGCACTTACACAGATACGCAGTATTTT
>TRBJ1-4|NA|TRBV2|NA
CASSPGGVTSLGEKLFF
TGTGCCAGCAGTCCCGGTGGGGTGACCTCCTTGGGGGAAAAACTGTTTTTT
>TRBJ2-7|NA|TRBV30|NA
CACPSGFGETEQYF
TGTGCCTGCCCCTCTGGGTTTGGGGAGACCGAGCAGTACTTC
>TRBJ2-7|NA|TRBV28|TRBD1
CASSTGQTSYEQYF
TGTGCCAGCAGTACGGGACAGACCTCCTACGAGCAGTACTTC
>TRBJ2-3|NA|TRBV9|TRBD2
CASSKGLAPKKGADTQYF
TGTGCCAGCAGCAAAGGACTAGCGCCCAAGAAGGGGGCAGATACGCAGTATTTT
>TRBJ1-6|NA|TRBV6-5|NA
CASSSSRDIASPLHF
TGTGCCAGCAGTTCCTCCCGGGACATTGCTTCACCCCTCCACTTT
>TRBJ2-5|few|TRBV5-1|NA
CASSLAGGGPMMTQYF
TGCGCCAGCAGCTTGGCGGGAGGGGGCCCCATGATGACCCAGTACTTC
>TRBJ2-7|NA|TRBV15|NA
CATSALGQQYF
TGTGCCACCAGCGCCCTGGGGCAGCAGTACTTC
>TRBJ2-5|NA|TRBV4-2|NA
CASSQGGLGETQYF
TGTGCCAGCAGCCAAGGGGGCCTGGGGGAGACCCAGTACTTC
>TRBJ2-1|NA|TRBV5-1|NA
CASSLMGANEQFF
TGCGCCAGCAGCTTAATGGGGGCCAATGAGCAGTTCTTC